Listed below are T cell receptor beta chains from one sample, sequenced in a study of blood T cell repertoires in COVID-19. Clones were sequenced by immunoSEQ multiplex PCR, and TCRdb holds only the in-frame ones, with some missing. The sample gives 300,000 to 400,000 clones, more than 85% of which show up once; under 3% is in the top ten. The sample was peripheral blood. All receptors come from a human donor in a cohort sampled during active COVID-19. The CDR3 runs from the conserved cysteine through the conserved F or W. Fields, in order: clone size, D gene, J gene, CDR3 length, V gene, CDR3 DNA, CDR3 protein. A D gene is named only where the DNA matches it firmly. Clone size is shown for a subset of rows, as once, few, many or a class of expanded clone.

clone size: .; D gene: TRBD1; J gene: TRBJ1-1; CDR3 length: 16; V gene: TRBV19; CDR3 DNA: TGTGCCAGTAAATTTCTTACGACAGGGTTTAAAGCTGAAGCTTTCTTT; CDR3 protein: CASKFLTTGFKAEAFF
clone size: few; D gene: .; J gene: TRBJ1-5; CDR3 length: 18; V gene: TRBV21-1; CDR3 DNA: TGTGCCAGCAGCAAAGTGACAGGGTATTTCAGCCAAGATCAGCCCCAGCATTTT; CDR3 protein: CASSKVTGYFSQDQPQHF
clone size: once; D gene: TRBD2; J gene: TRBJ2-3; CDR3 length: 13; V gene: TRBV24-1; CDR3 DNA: TGTGCCACCCGGGAGGGGATCACAGATACGCAGTATTTT; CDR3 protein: CATREGITDTQYF
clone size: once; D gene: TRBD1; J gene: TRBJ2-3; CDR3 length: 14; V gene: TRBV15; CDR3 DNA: TGTGCCACCAGCCGGGACAGGGGCACAGATACGCAGTATTTT; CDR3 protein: CATSRDRGTDTQYF
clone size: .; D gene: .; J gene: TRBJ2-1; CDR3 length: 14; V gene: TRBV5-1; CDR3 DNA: TGCGCCAGCTCGCTGACTAGACGCTTAAATGAGCAGTTCTTC; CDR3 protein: CASSLTRRLNEQFF
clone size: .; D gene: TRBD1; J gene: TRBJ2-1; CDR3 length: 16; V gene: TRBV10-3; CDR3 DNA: TGTGCCACCGAGCCTCAGACAGGGCAGGCCTACAATGAGCAGTTCTTC; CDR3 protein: CATEPQTGQAYNEQFF
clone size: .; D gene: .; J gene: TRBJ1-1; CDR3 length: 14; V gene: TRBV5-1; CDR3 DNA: TGCGCCAGCAGCTTGGCGCAGGGCTCCTATGAAGCTTTCTTT; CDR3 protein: CASSLAQGSYEAFF
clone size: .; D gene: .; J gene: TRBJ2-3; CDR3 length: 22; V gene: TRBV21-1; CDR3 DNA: TGTGCCAGCAGCAAAGTTCGCCGGACTGGGCGAGCGGGAGGGCCCGCTGGAGATACGCAGTATTTT; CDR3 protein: CASSKVRRTGRAGGPAGDTQYF
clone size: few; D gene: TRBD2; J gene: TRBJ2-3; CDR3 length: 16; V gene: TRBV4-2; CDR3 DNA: TGTGCCAGCAGCCAGGGGACTAGCGGTAGCACAGATACGCAGTATTTT; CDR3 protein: CASSQGTSGSTDTQYF
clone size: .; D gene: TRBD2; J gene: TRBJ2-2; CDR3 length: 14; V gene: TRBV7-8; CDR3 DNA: TGTGCCAGCCGGACTAGCGAGAACACCGGGGAGCTGTTTTTT; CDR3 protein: CASRTSENTGELFF
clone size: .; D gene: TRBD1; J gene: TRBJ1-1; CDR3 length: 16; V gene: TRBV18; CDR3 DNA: TGTGCCAGCTCACGACCGGGGACAGGGAAGGGCACTGAAGCTTTCTTT; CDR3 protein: CASSRPGTGKGTEAFF
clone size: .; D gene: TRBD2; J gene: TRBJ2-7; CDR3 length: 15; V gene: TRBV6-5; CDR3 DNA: TGTGCCAGCAGTAAACTAGCGGTGACTCCCTACGAGCAGTACTTC; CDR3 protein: CASSKLAVTPYEQYF
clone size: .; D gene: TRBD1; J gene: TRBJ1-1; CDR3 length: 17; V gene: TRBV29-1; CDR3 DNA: TGCAGCGTTGCCCATCCGGGACAGACGAATAGGGTCACTGAAGCTTTCTTT; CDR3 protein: CSVAHPGQTNRVTEAFF
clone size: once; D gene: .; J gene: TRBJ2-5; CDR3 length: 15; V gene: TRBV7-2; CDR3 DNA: TGTGCCAGCAGCTTACTAGGCCAGTTGATCGAGACCCAGTACTTC; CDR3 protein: CASSLLGQLIETQYF
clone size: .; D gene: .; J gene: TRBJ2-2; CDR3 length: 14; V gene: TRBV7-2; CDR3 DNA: TGTGCCAGCAGCTTACTAGGCTACACCGGGGAGCTGTTTTTT; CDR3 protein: CASSLLGYTGELFF